These 12 T cell receptor beta chains share one sample of origin, sequenced in a study of CD8 T cells in ankylosing spondylitis. MiXCR, run by TCRdb on the 5' RACE reads, gives a single entry per CDR3 protein. This sample has 180,000 or so distinct CDR3 sequences; 11% occur once, and the top ten carry roughly 28%. The sequenced sample was blood, either unsorted or a sorted T cell fraction (not recorded which). These receptors were obtained from a male donor with ankylosing spondylitis or in good health (not recorded which).

This clonotype was recorded a few times. The V and J genes are TRBV27 and TRBJ2-3, with D possibly matching TRBD2 (6 bases). The CDR3 is made up of 14 amino acids. Looked up from germline, CDR1 is MNHEY and CDR2 is SMNVEV (reference sequence). V lost 5 bases and J 2 bases, leaving 11 bases between the germline ends. CDR3 protein: CASSRRTITDTQYF. The CDR3 bases are TGTGCCAGCAGTAGGCGGACTATCACAGATACGCAGTATTTT.

This clonotype was observed a few times. Compared with germline, one end of the junction differs, possibly owing to a read error. J is TRBJ2-4 and V is TRBV3-1; TRBD1 matches 8 bases. This CDR3 is 17 amino acids long. Looked up from germline, CDR1 is LGHDT and CDR2 is YNNKEL (reference sequence). This CDR3 reads CATSQSARGLAKNIQYF. In nucleotides, the CDR3 is TGTGCCACCAGCCAATCCGCCAGGGGGCTAGCCAAAAACATTCAGTACTTC.

This clonotype has a handful of counts. The chain carries TRBV3-1 and TRBJ1-6, with D possibly matching TRBD1 (5 bases). With 0 bases removed from V and 4 bases from J, the gap between germline ends came to 16 bases. Looked up from germline, CDR1 is LGHDT and CDR2 is YNNKEL (reference sequence). There are 18 residues in the CDR3. The CDR3 DNA sequence: TGTGCCAGCAGCCAAGATCGGGGGGGGAACCTATATAATTCACCCCTCCACTTT. Amino acids: CASSQDRGGNLYNSPLHF.

This clonotype has ten or more counts. The chain has TRBV10-1 and TRBJ2-5, with D unclear. Germline V lookup: CDR1 WNHNN, CDR2 SYGVQD (reference sequence). The CDR3 has 16 amino acids. V lost 2 bases, J lost 1 base, and 14 bases lay in between. CDR3 loop: CASSEEHVPRQETQYF. The CDR3, as DNA: TGCGCCAGCAGTGAGGAACACGTTCCCCGCCAAGAGACCCAGTACTTC.

This clonotype was seen repeatedly, ten times or more. V usage is TRBV4-1 and J usage is TRBJ2-3, with D perhaps TRBD1 or TRBD2 (5 bases each). The CDR3 length is 16 residues. Germline CDR1 and CDR2: MGHRA and YSYEKL. V was pared by 1 base and J by 5 bases, with 16 bases between. As DNA, the CDR3 is TGCGCCAGCAGCCAAGCCCCTTTTGGGACCGGAGATACGCAGTATTTT. It specifies CASSQAPFGTGDTQYF.

This clonotype was recorded at least ten times. V and J are TRBV12-3 or TRBV12-4 and TRBJ1-5; D is uncertain. V lost 2 bases and J 9 bases, leaving 8 bases between the germline ends. The CDR3 is 12 amino acids. CDR3 residues: CASSLKIRPQHF. In DNA, the CDR3 is TGTGCCAGCAGTTTAAAAATCCGGCCCCAGCATTTT.

The chain carries TRBV10-1 and TRBJ2-3, with D hard to call. V was trimmed by 7 bases and J by 1 base, leaving 12 bases between them. The CDR3 has 14 amino acids. CDR1 and CDR2 from the germline V gene are WNHNN and SYGVQD (reference sequence). DNA of the CDR3: TGCGCCAGCACGCCGGGTGGAGGCACAGATACGCAGTATTTT. Its translation is CASTPGGGTDTQYF.

Concerning this clonotype: One junction end disagrees with the germline gene, perhaps due to a read error. The V and J genes are TRBV12-3 or TRBV12-4 and TRBJ1-2; 9 positions agree with TRBD1. The CDR3 spans 15 residues. The DNA of the CDR3 is TGTGCCGGCAGTCCAAAACAGGGGGCAGGCTATGGCTACACCTTC. Encoded protein: CAGSPKQGAGYGYTF.

This clonotype was counted at least ten times. The chain employs TRBV20-1 and TRBJ1-4; maybe TRBD1 (5 bases). This CDR3 has 13 residues. Germline V gene lookup returns CDR1 DFQATT and CDR2 SNEGSKA (reference sequence). V lost 6 bases and J 5 bases, leaving 13 bases between the germline ends. The CDR3, as DNA: TGCAGTGCCCCTGGGACCCGAAATGAAAAACTGTTTTTT. This translates into CSAPGTRNEKLFF.

This clonotype appeared a few times. CDR3 nucleotides: TGCAGTGCTGGACTAGCGGGAGGGCCGGGAGGGGTTAATGAGCAGTTCTTC. Protein: CSAGLAGGPGGVNEQFF. The J gene is TRBJ2-1, the V gene TRBV20-1; 15 nucleotides line up with TRBD2. The CDR3 runs 17 residues. The J segment lost 7 bases and the V segment lost 5 bases, leaving 12 bases of the junction unmatched. Germline-derived CDR1 and CDR2 are DFQATT and SNEGSKA (reference sequence).

This clonotype has only a few counts. The chain has TRBV20-1 and TRBJ1-1, with D tentatively TRBD1 (6 bases). CDR1 is DFQATT, CDR2 SNEGSKA, per germline (reference sequence). The CDR3 consists of 15 residues. V was clipped by 0 bases and J by 5 bases, with 16 bases between them. The chain's CDR3 is CSARDLVGQQTEAFF. Here the CDR3 DNA reads TGCAGTGCTAGAGATCTAGTCGGACAGCAGACTGAAGCTTTCTTT.

The sample holds many counts of this clonotype. The chain combines TRBV27 with TRBJ1-1, with D unclear. Germline V gives CDR1 MNHEY, CDR2 SMNVEV (reference sequence). The CDR3 runs 16 residues. The germline V and J ends were trimmed by 5 bases and 3 bases, with 19 bases remaining between them. CDR3 in amino acids: CASSPSSVRTYTEAFF. CDR3 DNA sequence: TGTGCCAGCAGTCCTTCAAGTGTCAGGACCTACACTGAAGCTTTCTTT.